This is a list of T cell receptor beta chains from one sample in a study of CD8+ T cells in alopecia areata. Measured with immunoSEQ multiplex PCR; TCRdb has only the in-frame clones, and not every one. This table holds about 150,000 clones, 55% found once. The sample was CD4+ T cells sorted from blood. The receptors stem from a human donor in good health. Both conserved end residues are part of each CDR3. D genes are given only for firm matches. Rows give clone size only sometimes, using once, few, many, or a class for an expanded clone.

v_gene,d_gene,j_gene,abundance,len,CDR3aa,CDR3nt
TRBV6-4,NA,TRBJ2-3,NA,13,CASSVSFADTQYF,TGTGCCAGCAGTGTGTCCTTCGCGGATACGCAGTATTTT
TRBV4-1,TRBD1,TRBJ1-3,NA,17,CASSQDRRTGAGNTIYF,TGCGCCAGCAGCCAAGATCGAAGGACAGGGGCTGGAAACACCATATATTTT
TRBV29-1,NA,TRBJ2-3,NA,11,CSASRTDTQYF,TGCAGCGCCTCACGCACAGATACGCAGTATTTT
TRBV9,TRBD1,TRBJ2-7,NA,14,CASSPSGGAYEQYF,TGTGCCAGCAGCCCTTCAGGGGGCGCCTACGAGCAGTACTTC
TRBV6-6,TRBD1,TRBJ2-7,NA,12,CASRGTAYEQYF,TGTGCCAGCCGAGGGACAGCCTACGAGCAGTACTTC
TRBV29-1,TRBD1,TRBJ1-1,NA,14,CSVKTGTGNTEAFF,TGCAGCGTTAAAACAGGGACAGGGAACACTGAAGCTTTCTTT
TRBV11-2,TRBD1,TRBJ2-1,NA,14,CASRGTGLYNEQFF,TGTGCCAGCAGAGGGACAGGTCTGTACAATGAGCAGTTCTTC
TRBV29-1,TRBD2,TRBJ2-1,NA,12,CSATSGWGEQFF,TGCAGCGCGACTAGCGGGTGGGGTGAGCAGTTCTTC
TRBV5-5,TRBD1,TRBJ2-7,NA,14,CASIPGQKAYEQYF,TGTGCCAGCATCCCGGGACAGAAAGCTTACGAGCAGTACTTC
TRBV6-5,TRBD2,TRBJ2-1,NA,16,CASSWGREGTLDEQFF,TGTGCCAGCAGTTGGGGGCGGGAGGGCACTTTGGATGAGCAGTTCTTC
TRBV4-2,TRBD2,TRBJ2-7,few,15,CASSQGKREVYEQYF,TGTGCCAGCAGCCAAGGGAAGCGGGAGGTCTACGAGCAGTACTTC
TRBV2,NA,TRBJ1-5,NA,13,CASRPDSNQPQHF,TGTGCCAGCAGGCCAGACAGCAATCAGCCCCAGCATTTT
TRBV27,NA,TRBJ1-1,NA,14,CASGLLGLNTEAFF,TGTGCCAGCGGACTTTTGGGGTTGAACACTGAAGCTTTCTTT
TRBV2,NA,TRBJ2-1,NA,13,CASRATYYNEQFF,TGTGCCAGCAGAGCGACTTATTACAATGAGCAGTTCTTC
TRBV29-1,NA,TRBJ2-3,NA,14,CSAHGGQLPDTQYF,TGCAGCGCCCATGGGGGCCAGCTACCAGATACGCAGTATTTT
TRBV27,NA,TRBJ2-1,NA,11,CASSPGLRQFF,TGTGCCAGCAGCCCTGGACTGAGGCAGTTCTTC
TRBV5-4,TRBD1,TRBJ2-2,NA,14,CASSPTGRTGELFF,TGTGCCAGCTCCCCGACAGGGCGGACCGGGGAGCTGTTTTTT
TRBV15,NA,TRBJ1-2,NA,14,CATSRDGYGEGYTF,TGTGCCACCAGCAGAGATGGGTACGGGGAAGGCTACACCTTC
TRBV7-6,TRBD1,TRBJ1-1,few,13,CASSTRQGARAFF,TGTGCCAGCAGCACGAGACAGGGGGCACGGGCTTTCTTT
TRBV10-3,TRBD1,TRBJ2-5,NA,15,CAISESGTGTETQYF,TGTGCCATCAGTGAGTCGGGGACAGGGACGGAGACCCAGTACTTC
TRBV10-3,NA,TRBJ1-2,NA,13,CAIRGTMVDGYTF,TGTGCCATCAGAGGGACAATGGTGGACGGCTACACCTTC
TRBV2,NA,TRBJ2-7,NA,12,CASHGLSYEQYF,TGTGCCAGCCATGGCCTCTCCTACGAGCAGTACTTC
TRBV28,NA,TRBJ2-1,NA,14,CASSSTGPKDEQFF,TGTGCCAGCAGTTCTACAGGGCCTAAGGATGAGCAGTTCTTC
TRBV29-1,TRBD1,TRBJ2-7,few,13,CSGTGAIKDEQYF,TGCAGCGGGACAGGGGCGATAAAGGACGAGCAGTACTTC
TRBV14,TRBD2,TRBJ2-5,NA,13,CASKRSGGETQYF,TGTGCCAGCAAACGGTCGGGAGGAGAGACCCAGTACTTC
TRBV5-1,NA,TRBJ2-7,NA,15,CASTRSGSSSYEQYF,TGCGCCAGCACCAGAAGCGGGTCGAGCTCCTACGAGCAGTACTTC
TRBV7-2,NA,TRBJ1-3,few,17,CASSLVGGSSSGNTIYF,TGTGCCAGCAGCTTAGTCGGTGGGTCGAGCTCTGGAAACACCATATATTTT
TRBV29-1,NA,TRBJ1-1,NA,12,CSVERRDTEAFF,TGCAGCGTTGAGAGGAGGGACACTGAAGCTTTCTTT
TRBV7-2,NA,TRBJ2-1,NA,13,CASSFRGANEQFF,TGTGCCAGCAGCTTTCGGGGGGCAAATGAGCAGTTCTTC
TRBV7-9,NA,TRBJ1-1,few,15,CASSLARHANTEAFF,TGTGCCAGCAGCTTAGCCCGGCATGCGAACACTGAAGCTTTCTTT
TRBV4-2,TRBD1,TRBJ2-5,NA,17,CASSPYSGTGSEETQYF,TGTGCCAGCAGCCCTTATTCCGGGACAGGGTCAGAAGAGACCCAGTACTTC
TRBV2,NA,TRBJ2-5,NA,11,CASAREETQYF,TGTGCCAGCGCTAGAGAGGAGACCCAGTACTTC
TRBV9,NA,TRBJ1-3,few,15,CASSSQLGSGNTIYF,TGTGCCAGCAGCTCCCAATTGGGATCTGGAAACACCATATATTTT
TRBV21-1,NA,TRBJ2-7,few,14,CASSDRDRHYEQYF,TGTGCCAGCAGTGACCGGGACCGGCACTACGAGCAGTACTTC
TRBV28,NA,TRBJ2-5,NA,13,CASSKQLQETQYF,TGTGCCAGCAGTAAACAGCTCCAAGAGACCCAGTACTTC
TRBV4-1,TRBD2,TRBJ2-7,NA,19,CASSQALGTSGQSSYEQYF,TGCGCCAGCAGCCAAGCCCTGGGGACTAGCGGGCAGAGCTCCTACGAGCAGTACTTC
TRBV29-1,TRBD2,TRBJ2-5,NA,15,CSVEGLAGGSETQYF,TGCAGCGTTGAGGGACTAGCGGGAGGGTCAGAGACCCAGTACTTC
TRBV4-1,TRBD1,TRBJ2-3,few,16,CASSQITGTGTDTQYF,TGCGCCAGCAGCCAGATAACCGGGACAGGCACAGATACGCAGTATTTT
TRBV29-1,NA,TRBJ2-1,few,10,CSVAGEGRFF,TGCAGCGTTGCGGGTGAGGGTCGGTTCTTC
TRBV11-2,TRBD2,TRBJ2-5,NA,17,CASSPLSGRAMEKTQYF,TGTGCCAGCAGCCCTCTGAGCGGGAGGGCCATGGAGAAGACCCAGTACTTC